This T cell receptor beta chain originates from a study of human T cells and chemical hapten exposure (dated by TCRdb to the early 2020s). With regard to the full study: For sensitization, 2% DPC in acetone was applied to a roughly 2 cm by roughly 2 cm area of upper inner arm skin. Patients additionally received weekly therapeutic DPC doses to the scalp throughout the approximately 25-week study period. Patch testing on the upper back used Finn chambers containing 0.01% DPC, with scoring done after 6 days according to International Contact Dermatitis Research Group standards. The patient cohort, mostly female, included alopecia areata with under or over 50% scalp involvement, alopecia totalis and alopecia universalis. The libraries were sequenced as a pool, and the TCR yield per sample differed mostly because of small variations in library volumes within the pool. The study tracked peripheral blood TCR repertoire changes in vivo during primary and secondary sensitization to the hapten diphenylcyclopropenone (DPC) in alopecia patients. Blood was sampled from patients pre-sensitization (week 0) and at 2, 6 and about 24 weeks after DPC sensitization. Under 30 alopecia patients gave blood for TCR sequencing at one to four time points (pre-sensitization, 2, 6 and 24 weeks). General conclusions and limits of the study: Repeated subsampling changed both the strength of the expansion versus patch-test correlation and the threshold at which the correlation became significant. Because every patient had alopecia, a presumed autoimmune disease, the patients' immune response might differ from that of healthy individuals. DPC sensitization did not change how many TCRs were above 1 in 1000 frequency, and no evidence was found of alterations in global repertoire structure. The number of PT1 expanded TCRs positively correlated with patch test score, significant at thresholds 8, 16 and 32 but not 4. Significantly more large CDR3 similarity clusters were formed by expanded TCRs than by pre-sensitization or healthy control sets, consistent with antigen-driven responses.

Library creation used RACE. The data were produced on a NextSeq 500. During library preparation, unique molecular identifiers were attached to individual cDNA molecules so that TCRs could be counted quantitatively and reproducibly. Both TCR alpha and TCR beta chains were sequenced from each blood RNA sample. For the original study's pipeline: Samples had a median of roughly 87,000 TCRs, with a range from roughly 20,000 to 690,600. V, J and CDR3 annotation of the TCR reads was performed with the Decombinator software suite. Every sample was subsampled to the same number of TCRs (28,000) for the PS versus PT1 abundance plots. Expanded TCRs were defined as absent before sensitization and observed at least eight times at the 2-week time point. TCRdb reprocessing: public reads trimmed at Q25 with fastp, clones called with MiXCR, in-frame beta chains kept. Every entry covers one CDR3 protein and lists the most common genes and DNA from its rows. TCRdb's processing, not the authors', yielded these V and J calls. The sample contains 150,000 to 200,000 distinct CDR3 sequences, about a quarter of them found a single time. The ten largest clones take up roughly 2% of the sample.

This clonotype was seen repeatedly, ten times or more. Its recognized antigen is unknown. No base quality values were provided; no much bigger clone lies one nucleotide off. The sample's time point, from its label and the paper: patch test 3, about 24 weeks after DPC sensitization. Per the publication, the treatment or condition label means: therapeutic diphenylcyclopropenone sensitization with weekly scalp DPC. At every patch-test visit, the blood draw took place before the patch test was put on. Patients were considered eligible if aged 18 to 70, diagnosed with alopecia and deemed suitable for DPC therapy, and patients were excluded if pregnant. Unfractionated whole blood was collected in Tempus Blood RNA tubes, and total RNA was extracted from that blood. Sequencing was performed on whole blood, taken in connection with sensitization to the hapten diphenylcyclopropenone (DPC). This clonotype was obtained from a woman aged 18 to 35 with alopecia areata. Some clones in this sample may be carry-over from other donors' samples.

The CDR3 protein: CSAREANQPQHF. The DNA sequence reads TGCAGTGCTAGAGAGGCAAATCAGCCCCAGCATTTT. The chain employs TRBV20-1 and TRBJ1-5, with no reliable assignment of the D segment. CDR1 and CDR2, per the germline V gene (reference sequence), are DFQATT and SNEGSKA. The CDR3 has 12 amino acids, counting the end cysteine and phenylalanine. CDR3 DNA only is kept here, 36 bases in frame from base 1. V is pared back by 0 bases and J by 4 bases, with 4 bases lying between the germline termini.